Sequencing of this TCR beta chain was carried out in a study of blood T cell repertoires in COVID-19. The wider study: There were acute and convalescent COVID-19 samples, and they came from the United States, Italy and Spain.

The germline CDR1 and CDR2 sequences are MNHEY and SVGEGT. The CDR3 runs to 16 residues. V lost 2 bases to trimming and J lost 5 bases; unmatched junction nucleotides: 10. Measured with immunoSEQ multiplex PCR; TCRdb has only the in-frame clones, and not every one. This sample has 150,000 or so clones, with over 75% found just once. A Seattle source enrolled patients during active infection and followed them longitudinally. This receptor was taken from an older woman with COVID-19, enrolled during active disease. This chain joins TRBV6-2 or TRBV6-3 and TRBJ1-1; 8 positions agree with TRBD1. The sequencing input was peripheral blood. The CDR3 DNA follows: TGTGCCAGCAGTTACCCGATAGGACAGGGAATAACTGAAGCTTTCTTT. Its protein is CASSYPIGQGITEAFF.